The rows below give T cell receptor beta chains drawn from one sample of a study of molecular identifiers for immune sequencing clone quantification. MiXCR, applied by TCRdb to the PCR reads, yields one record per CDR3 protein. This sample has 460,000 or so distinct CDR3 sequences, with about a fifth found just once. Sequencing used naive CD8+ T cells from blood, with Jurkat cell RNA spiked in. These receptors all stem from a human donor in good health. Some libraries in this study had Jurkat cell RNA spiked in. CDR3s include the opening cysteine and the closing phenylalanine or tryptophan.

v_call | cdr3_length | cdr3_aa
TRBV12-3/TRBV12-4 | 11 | CASGQGREAFF
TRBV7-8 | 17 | CASSLETLTGSNQPQHF
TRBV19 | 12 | CASTGDQETQYF
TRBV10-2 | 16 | CASSESTAGVLGELFF
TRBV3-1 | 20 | CASSQNLWQGAGSGANVLTF
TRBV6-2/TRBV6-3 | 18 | CASSPPPGSGTTIDTQYF
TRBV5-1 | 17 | CASSSPLAEGTGETQYF
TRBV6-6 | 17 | CASSYRGGGRNSYEQYF
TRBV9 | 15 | CASSGATDGQETQYF
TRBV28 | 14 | CASSRNVGGREQYF
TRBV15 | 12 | CATRESNQPQHF
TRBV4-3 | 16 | CASSQEWVSLTYEQYF
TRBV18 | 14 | CASSPGDSTDTQYF
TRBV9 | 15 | CASSVAGVNTGELFF
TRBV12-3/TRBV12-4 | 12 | CASSLVLQEQYF
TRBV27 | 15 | CASSLVAGAYNEQFF
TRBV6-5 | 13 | CASSYSGGNEQYF
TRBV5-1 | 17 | CASSLSTLADNTGELFF
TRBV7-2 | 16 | CASSTLGHSGTDTQYF
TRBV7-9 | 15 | CASSLVDYVYNEQFF
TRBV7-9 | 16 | CASSPIPGQGYTEAFF
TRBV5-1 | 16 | CAGRFAGGGDATEAFF
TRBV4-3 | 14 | CASSRGDDTGELFF
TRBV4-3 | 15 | CASSQDSAGAQPQHF
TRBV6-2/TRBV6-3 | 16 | CASSYSGVAGTYEQYF
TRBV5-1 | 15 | CASSLEGQSVYEQYF
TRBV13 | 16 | CASSLGTGIGGTEALF
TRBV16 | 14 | CASSQSVQINEQFF
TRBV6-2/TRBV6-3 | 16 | CASSPKLARVGDTQHF
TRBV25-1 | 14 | CASSEVGDTYEQYF
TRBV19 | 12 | CASSTGPYEQYF
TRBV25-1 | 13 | CASSVAPNYGYTF
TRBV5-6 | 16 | CASSWTTSFGPGELFF
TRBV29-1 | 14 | CSVGGLAGGYGQYF
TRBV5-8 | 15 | CASSYRDRGKKTQYF
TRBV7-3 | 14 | CASSLTGGGNEQYF
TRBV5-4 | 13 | CASSLAPSFEAFF
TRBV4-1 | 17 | CASSQDEGSRGVYGYTF
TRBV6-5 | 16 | CASSTFITGPQETQYF
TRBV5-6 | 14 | CASSLGGQPYEQYF
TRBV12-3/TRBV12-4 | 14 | CASSPSVSYNEQFF
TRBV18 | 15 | CASSPDREGADTQYF